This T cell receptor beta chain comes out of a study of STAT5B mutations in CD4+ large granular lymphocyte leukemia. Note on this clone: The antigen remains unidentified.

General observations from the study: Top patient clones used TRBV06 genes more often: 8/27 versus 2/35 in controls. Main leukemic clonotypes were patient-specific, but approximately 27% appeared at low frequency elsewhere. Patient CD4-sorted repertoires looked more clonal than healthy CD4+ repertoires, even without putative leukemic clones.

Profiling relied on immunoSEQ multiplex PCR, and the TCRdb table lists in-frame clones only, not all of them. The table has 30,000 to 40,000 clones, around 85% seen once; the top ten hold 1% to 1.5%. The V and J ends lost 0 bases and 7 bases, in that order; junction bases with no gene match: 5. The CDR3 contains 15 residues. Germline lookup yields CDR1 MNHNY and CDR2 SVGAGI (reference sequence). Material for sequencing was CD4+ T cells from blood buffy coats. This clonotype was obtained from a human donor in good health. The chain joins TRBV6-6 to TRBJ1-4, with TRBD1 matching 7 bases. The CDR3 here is CASSYSTGEGEKLFF. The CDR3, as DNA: TGTGCCAGCAGTTACTCAACAGGGGAGGGTGAAAAACTGTTTTTT.